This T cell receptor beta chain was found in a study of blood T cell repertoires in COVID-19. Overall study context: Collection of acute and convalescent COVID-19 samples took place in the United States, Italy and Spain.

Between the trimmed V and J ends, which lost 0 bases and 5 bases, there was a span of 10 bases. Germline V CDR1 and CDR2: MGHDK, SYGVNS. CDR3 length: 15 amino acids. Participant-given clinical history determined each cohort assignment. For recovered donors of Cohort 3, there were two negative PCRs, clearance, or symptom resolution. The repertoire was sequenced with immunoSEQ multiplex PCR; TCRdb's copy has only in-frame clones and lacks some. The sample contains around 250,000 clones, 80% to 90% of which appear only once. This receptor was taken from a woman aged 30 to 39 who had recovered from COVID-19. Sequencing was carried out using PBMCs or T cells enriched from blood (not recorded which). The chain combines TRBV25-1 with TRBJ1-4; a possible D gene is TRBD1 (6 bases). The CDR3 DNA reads TGTGCCAGCAGTGAATACCAGGGGTCGAATGAAAAACTGTTTTTT. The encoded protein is CASSEYQGSNEKLFF.